This passage covers 4 T cell receptor beta chains from one sample sequenced in a study of cytomegalovirus exposure and HLA in healthy donors. Some clones are missing from TCRdb's copy, which holds only in-frame ones; the method was immunoSEQ multiplex PCR. In the table there are 150,000 to 180,000 clones, around 84% of which are singletons. The specimen was PBMCs. The receptors stem from a human donor in good health.

The chain has TRBV9 and TRBJ1-4; no definite D call. Germline V gives CDR1 SGDLS, CDR2 YYNGEE. The CDR3 covers 14 residues. The germline V and J ends were trimmed by 6 bases and 4 bases, with 13 bases remaining between them. DNA for the CDR3: TGTGCCAGCACCAAAACGCAGTATAATGAAAAACTGTTTTTT. Protein: CASTKTQYNEKLFF.

The rearrangement joins TRBV30 to TRBJ2-7, with 10 bases fitting TRBD2. V lost 8 bases, J lost 3 bases, and 13 bases stayed unmatched. This CDR3 spans 15 amino acids. Germline V gene sequence: CDR1 GTSNPN, CDR2 SVGIG (reference sequence). The CDR3 bases are TGTGCCGGAAGCTTTTCTCGGACTAGCGGCTACGAGCAGTACTTC. Its protein is CAGSFSRTSGYEQYF.

V gene TRBV18 combines with J gene TRBJ2-1; D uncertain. Per germline, CDR1 KGHSH and CDR2 LQKENI. The CDR3 has 15 amino acids. The V end lost 3 bases, the J end lost 2 bases, and 11 bases lay between the germline ends. CDR3 protein: CASSPSKRAYNEQFF. The CDR3 DNA is TGTGCCAGCTCACCGTCGAAAAGAGCCTACAATGAGCAGTTCTTC.

In regard to this clone: An end of the junction differs from the germline gene, which may be a read error. As DNA, the CDR3 is TGTGCCAGCAGCGAAGCGGGGGGTGGCACAGATACGCAGTATTTT. Its protein is CASSEAGGGTDTQYF. The chain is built from TRBV6-1 and TRBJ2-3, with TRBD2 matching over 9 bases. This CDR3 is 15 amino acids long. Germline V gives CDR1 MNHNS, CDR2 SASEGT.